The present T cell receptor beta chain was sequenced within a study of shared clonotypes between healthy human individuals. For the study at large: CD8 memory received one plate per donor, CD8 naive two, CD4 memory three and CD4 naive three.

Approximately 210 ng DNA, 30,000 or so T cell genomes, went into each sorted-subset replicate PCR. The method was immunoSEQ multiplex PCR; TCRdb's version includes in-frame clones alone and lacks a portion of them. The sample lists approximately 2.5 million clones, more than 90% occurring once. Overall study findings and caveats: Sequencing depth was expected to influence donor clonotype sharing. As a rule, naive subsets had a larger estimated richness than memory subsets.

Comments on this clone: Its antigen is unknown. Other DNA sequences from this sample encode an identical CDR3 as well.

Losses at the gene ends were 0 bases for V and 0 bases for J; bases not matched to a gene: 2. From germline, CDR1 is KGHSH and CDR2 LQKENI. The CDR3 consists of 18 residues. This clonotype was obtained from a man between 18 and 35 years old in good health. Source material: naive CD4+ T cells sorted from blood. Subset reported: CD45RA+ positively selected. The rearrangement links TRBV18 to TRBJ2-7; 16 bases match TRBD2. CDR3 bases: TGTGCCAGCTCACCACCGGGACTAGCGGGGGGGAGCTCCTACGAGCAGTACTTC. As protein: CASSPPGLAGGSSYEQYF.